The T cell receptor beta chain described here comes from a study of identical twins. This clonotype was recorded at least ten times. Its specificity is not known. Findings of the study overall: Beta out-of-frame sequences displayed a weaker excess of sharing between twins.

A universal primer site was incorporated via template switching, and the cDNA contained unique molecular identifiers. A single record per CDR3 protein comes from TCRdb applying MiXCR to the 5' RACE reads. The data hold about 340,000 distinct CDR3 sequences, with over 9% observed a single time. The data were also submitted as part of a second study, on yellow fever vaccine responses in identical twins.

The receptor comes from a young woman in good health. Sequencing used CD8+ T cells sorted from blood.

CDR3 protein: CASSPGTGDYYEQYV. The CDR3 coding sequence is TGTGCCAGCAGCCCCGGGACAGGGGATTATTACGAGCAGTACGTC. This sequence joins TRBV7-8 and TRBJ2-7; 10 bases fit TRBD1. The CDR3 sequence is 15 residues long. CDR1 is SGHVS, CDR2 FQNEAQ, per germline. Trimming removed 5 bases from V and 4 bases from J; junction bases left unmatched: 8.